This T cell receptor beta chain was observed in a study of beta chain features in type 1 diabetes. What was sequenced were expressed TCRB transcripts, since all of the isolated RNA had been reverse transcribed. Generated by immunoSEQ multiplex PCR, the TCRdb table keeps only in-frame clones and is missing some. The repertoire includes over 350,000 clones, about 15% of them detected once, and approximately 0.019% sits in the top ten. Germline CDR1 reads MNHEY; CDR2 reads SMNVEV (reference sequence). The CDR3 is made up of 17 amino acids. Trimming took off 6 bases at V and 1 base at J, with 21 bases between the two ends.

The clonotype originates from a woman aged 18 to 35 in good health. Sequencing input: naive CD4+ T cells from blood. The rearrangement joins TRBV27 to TRBJ2-5, with D perhaps TRBD1 (6 bases). CDR3 nucleotide sequence: TGTGCCAGCAGGATAACAGGGTGGGGGAATACCCAAGAGACCCAGTACTTC. It specifies CASRITGWGNTQETQYF.